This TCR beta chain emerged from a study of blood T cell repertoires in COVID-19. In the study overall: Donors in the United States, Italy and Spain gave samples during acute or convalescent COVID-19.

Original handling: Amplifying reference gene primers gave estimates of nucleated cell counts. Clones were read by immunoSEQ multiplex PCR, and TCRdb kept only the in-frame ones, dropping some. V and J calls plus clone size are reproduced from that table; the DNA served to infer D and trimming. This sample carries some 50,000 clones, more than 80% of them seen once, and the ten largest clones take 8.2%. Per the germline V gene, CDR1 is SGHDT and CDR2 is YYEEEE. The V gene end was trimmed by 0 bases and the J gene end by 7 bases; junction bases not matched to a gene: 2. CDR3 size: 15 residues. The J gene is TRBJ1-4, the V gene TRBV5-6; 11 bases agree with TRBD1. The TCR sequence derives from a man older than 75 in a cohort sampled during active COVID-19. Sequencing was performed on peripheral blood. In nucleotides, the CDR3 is TGTGCCAGCAGCTTGGGGACAGGGGGCTCTGAAAAACTGTTTTTT. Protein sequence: CASSLGTGGSEKLFF.